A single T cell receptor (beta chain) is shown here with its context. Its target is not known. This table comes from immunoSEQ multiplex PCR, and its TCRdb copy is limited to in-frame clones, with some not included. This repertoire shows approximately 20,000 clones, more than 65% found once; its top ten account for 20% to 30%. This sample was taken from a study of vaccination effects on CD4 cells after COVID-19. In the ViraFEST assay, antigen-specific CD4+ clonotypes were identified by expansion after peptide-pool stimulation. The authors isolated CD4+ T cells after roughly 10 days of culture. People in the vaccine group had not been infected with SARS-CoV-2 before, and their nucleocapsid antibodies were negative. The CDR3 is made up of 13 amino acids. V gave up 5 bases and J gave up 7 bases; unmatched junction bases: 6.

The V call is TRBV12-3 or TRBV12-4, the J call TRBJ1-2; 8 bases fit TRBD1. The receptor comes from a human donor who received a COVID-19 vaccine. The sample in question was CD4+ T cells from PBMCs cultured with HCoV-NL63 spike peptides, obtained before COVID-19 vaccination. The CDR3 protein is CASSPDRATGYTF. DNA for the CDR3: TGTGCCAGCAGTCCGGACAGGGCAACTGGCTACACCTTC.